The 32 T cell receptor beta chains in this list originate from one sample, sequenced in a study of radiotherapy plus CTLA-4 blockade in lung cancer. Repertoires were generated with immunoSEQ multiplex PCR, while TCRdb's copy carries only in-frame clones and drops some. Seen here are tens of thousands of clones, approximately 80% observed once, and the top ten hold approximately 17%. This material consisted of peripheral blood, taken from a patient treated with radiotherapy plus ipilimumab. The receptor set was obtained from a human donor with non-small cell lung cancer who had a complete response to radiotherapy plus ipilimumab.

The chain employs TRBV29-1 and TRBJ1-3; TRBD1 might be the D (6 bases). The CDR3 extends over 17 amino acids. Trimming stripped 3 bases from V and 3 bases from J, with 21 bases between. Germline CDR1 is SQVTM and CDR2 is ANQGSEA. Here the CDR3 reads CSVDPLSGGADGNTIYF. In DNA, the CDR3 is TGCAGCGTTGATCCCTTGTCTGGGGGGGCAGATGGAAACACCATATATTTT.

The chain has TRBV10-1 and TRBJ2-3; the D is unclear. Looked up from germline, CDR1 is WNHNN and CDR2 is SYGVQD (reference sequence). The CDR3 covers 11 residues. Trimming left V 4 bases short and J 3 bases short, with 2 bases between. CDR3 residues: CASSATDTQYF. CDR3 sequence (DNA): TGCGCCAGCAGTGCTACAGATACGCAGTATTTT.

J is TRBJ2-7 and V is TRBV7-8; a possible D gene is TRBD1 (6 bases). Germline V gene lookup returns CDR1 SGHVS and CDR2 FQNEAQ. This CDR3 has 14 residues. V was pared by 6 bases and J by 0 bases, with 12 bases between. In DNA, the CDR3 is TGTGCCAGCAGTCGAGGGGGTTTCTCCTACGAGCAGTACGTC. Translation gives CASSRGGFSYEQYV.

Here the CDR3 DNA reads TGTGCCAGCAGCCCCGGGGGGGGTTTTAAAAACATTCAGTACTTC. Its translation is CASSPGGGFKNIQYF. This sequence joins TRBV7-2 and TRBJ2-4, with 8 nucleotides matching TRBD2. V was clipped by 5 bases and J by 4 bases; unmatched bases: 7. CDR1 is SGHTA and CDR2 is FQGNSA in the germline V gene. The CDR3 spans 15 residues.

The chain joins TRBV4-1 to TRBJ1-2; unclear D gene. The V end was cut by 0 bases, the J end by 12 bases, with 11 bases between. CDR3 size: 12 residues. From germline, CDR1 is MGHRA and CDR2 YSYEKL. CDR3 loop: CASSQDGRRDTF. CDR3 coding DNA: TGCGCCAGCAGCCAAGATGGGAGACGGGACACCTTC.

V gene TRBV5-1 combines with J gene TRBJ1-1; TRBD1 might be the D (5 bases). V was cut by 1 base and J by 6 bases, with 13 bases left in between. This CDR3 is 14 amino acids long. CDR1 and CDR2 (germline): SGHRS, YFSETQ. This chain's CDR3 is CASSLLGGSSEAFF. In nucleotides, the CDR3 is TGCGCCAGCAGCTTGCTGGGGGGGAGCTCTGAAGCTTTCTTT.

This chain uses TRBV9 with TRBJ2-3, with 8 bases aligning to TRBD2. Germline V gives CDR1 SGDLS, CDR2 YYNGEE. The CDR3 length is 18 residues. V dropped 3 bases and J dropped 1; count of bases not matched to a gene: 13. In nucleotides, the CDR3 is TGTGCCAGCAGCGGACTTTCAGCGGGAGCGGCTGGCACAGATACGCAGTATTTT. Amino acid sequence: CASSGLSAGAAGTDTQYF.

The rearrangement joins TRBV10-2 to TRBJ2-7; possibly TRBD2 for D (6 bases). The CDR3 consists of 12 residues. Germline CDR1 WSHSY, CDR2 SAAADI. Between the trimmed V and J ends, which lost 7 bases and 3 bases, there was a span of 10 bases. This CDR3 is CASKGLYYEQYV. CDR3 DNA: TGCGCCAGCAAGGGACTCTACTACGAGCAGTACGTC.

The gene calls are TRBV7-9 and TRBJ1-1, with D uncertain. The V end was cut by 2 bases, the J end by 13 bases, with 14 bases between. The CDR3 has 12 residues. CDR1 SEHNR and CDR2 FQNEAQ come from the germline V gene (reference sequence). For the CDR3, the DNA is TGTGCCAGCAGCTTACCCCTCCCACCAGGTTTCTTT. It is translated as CASSLPLPPGFF.

In this sample, this clone turned up once. The J gene is TRBJ2-7, the V gene TRBV11-2; possibly TRBD2 for D (5 bases). V was clipped by 5 bases and J by 3 bases, with 14 bases between them. This CDR3 has 14 amino acids. Germline CDR1 is SGHAT and CDR2 is FQNNGV. The CDR3 loop is CASSLGLAGYEQYV. The CDR3 region has the DNA TGTGCCAGCAGCCTAGGGTTGGCGGGCTACGAGCAGTACGTC.

This chain links TRBV19 with TRBJ1-2; D is perhaps TRBD1 (6 bases). The ends were cut back, 5 bases at V and 6 bases at J, with 16 bases in the middle. From germline, CDR1 is LNHDA and CDR2 SQIVND (reference sequence). This CDR3 contains 14 residues. The CDR3 region has the DNA TGTGCCAGTAGTGAGGACAGAACTGGCGATGGCTACACCTTC. It codes for CASSEDRTGDGYTF.

CDR3: CASSLDRVYEQYF. In DNA form, the CDR3 reads TGTGCCAGCAGCTTGGACAGGGTCTACGAGCAGTACTTC. This chain links TRBV5-4 with TRBJ2-7; D is possibly TRBD1 (6 bases). Germline assignment: CDR1 SGHNT and CDR2 YYREEE (reference sequence). The germline V and J ends were trimmed by 0 bases and 3 bases, with 7 bases remaining between them. This CDR3 contains 13 residues. Variable domain in full (rest from reference TRBV5-4 and TRBJ2-7): ETGVTQSPTHLIKTRGQQVTLRCSSQSGHNTVSWYQQALGQGPQFIFQYYREEENGRGNFPPRFSGLQFPNYSSELNVNALELDDSALYLCASSLDRVYEQYFGPGTRLTVT.

This clone was recorded a few times. The CDR3 reads CASSREQGNTNQPQHF. For the CDR3, the DNA is TGCGCCAGCAGCCGAGAACAGGGGAACACAAATCAGCCCCAGCATTTT. The chain uses TRBV4-1 and TRBJ1-5; 7 bases fit TRBD1. This CDR3 contains 16 residues. V lost 4 bases, J lost 4 bases, and 10 bases stayed unmatched. Per germline, CDR1 MGHRA and CDR2 YSYEKL.

This clone has just one count. The J gene is TRBJ2-7, the V gene TRBV7-9, with D possibly being TRBD2 (5 bases). Germline V lookup: CDR1 SEHNR, CDR2 FQNEAQ (reference sequence). Trimming shortened V by 2 bases and J by 3 bases, and 8 bases separated the two germline ends. This CDR3 region has 13 residues. The CDR3 bases are TGTGCCAGCAGCTTACACGGGAACTACGAGCAGTACGTC. It is translated as CASSLHGNYEQYV.

The V call is TRBV4-3, the J call TRBJ2-7, with 10 nucleotides matching TRBD2. This CDR3 is built from 15 residues. The V and J ends lost 3 bases and 1 base, in that order; junction bases with no gene match: 3. Germline assignment: CDR1 LGHNA and CDR2 YSLEER. CDR3: CASSHTTSGSYEQYF. The CDR3 nucleotides read TGCGCCAGCAGCCACACGACTAGCGGGTCCTACGAGCAGTACTTC.

V is TRBV27 and J is TRBJ2-1, with 11 bases identical to TRBD1. Germline-derived CDR1 and CDR2 are MNHEY and SMNVEV (reference sequence). Germline trimming cut 4 bases from V and 6 bases from J; bases unmatched to any gene: 2. This CDR3 spans 14 amino acids. In DNA, the CDR3 is TGTGCCAGCAGTTGGGACAGGGGGAGCAATGAGCAGTTCTTC. Its protein product is CASSWDRGSNEQFF.

This clone appeared a single time. The chain employs TRBV28 and TRBJ1-2; the D gene is possibly TRBD1 (5 bases). Trimming took off 4 bases at V and 11 bases at J, with 17 bases between the two ends. The CDR3 spans 13 residues. Germline CDR1 and CDR2: MDHEN and SYDVKM. The CDR3 bases are TGTGCCAGCAGTTCCCCCCCAGGGAGGGTATACACCTTC. It yields the protein CASSSPPGRVYTF.

The gene calls are TRBV4-1 and TRBJ2-3; D uncertain. Between the trimmed V and J ends, which lost 4 bases and 2 bases, there was a span of 7 bases. Germline CDR1 and CDR2: MGHRA and YSYEKL. The CDR3 runs 13 residues. The CDR3 nucleotides read TGCGCCAGCAGCCCTTACACCACAGATACGCAGTATTTT. It specifies CASSPYTTDTQYF.

V usage is TRBV6-6 and J usage is TRBJ1-2, with 8 bases aligning to TRBD1. The CDR3 contains 15 residues. Per germline, CDR1 MNHNY and CDR2 SVGAGI (reference sequence). The V and J ends lost 6 bases and 0 bases, in that order; junction bases with no gene match: 6. CDR3: CASRPGQGANYGYTF. The CDR3 DNA sequence: TGTGCCAGCAGACCCGGACAGGGTGCTAACTATGGCTACACCTTC.

The V gene is TRBV6-1, the J gene TRBJ1-2, with 8 bases aligning to TRBD1. Germline V CDR1 and CDR2: MNHNS, SASEGT. The CDR3 covers 13 residues. The ends lost 10 bases at V and 4 bases at J; junction bases unmatched: 8. The CDR3 DNA reads TGTGCCACTATGGAAGGGACAGGCTATGGCTACACCTTC. Amino acid sequence: CATMEGTGYGYTF.

The chain is built from TRBV5-6 and TRBJ1-1, with unresolved D. Germline V gene sequence: CDR1 SGHDT, CDR2 YYEEEE. Deletions cut 4 bases from V and 4 bases from J, with 17 bases between. This CDR3 spans 15 amino acids. CDR3 nucleotide sequence: TGTGCCAGCAGCACCTGGCCCAGCCGGGGCACTGAAGCTTTCTTT. Translation gives CASSTWPSRGTEAFF.

The rearrangement joins TRBV5-1 to TRBJ2-1; possibly TRBD2 for D (6 bases). Trimming stripped 3 bases from V and 5 bases from J, with 12 bases between. The germline CDR1 and CDR2 sequences are SGHRS and YFSETQ. CDR3 length: 14 amino acids. The CDR3 is CASSSGSGHNEQFF. DNA for the CDR3: TGCGCCAGCAGCTCCGGAAGCGGGCACAATGAGCAGTTCTTC.

Judged by abundance, this clone is medium-sized (0.01 to 0.1%). The genes are TRBV28 and TRBJ2-1; tentative D call: TRBD2 (6 bases). The CDR3 contains 17 residues. Germline V lookup: CDR1 MDHEN, CDR2 SYDVKM. Trimming took off 2 bases at V and 5 bases at J, with 19 bases between the two ends. This chain's CDR3 is CASSLAGRPGTDNEQFF. In DNA, the CDR3 is TGTGCCAGCAGTTTAGCGGGACGACCGGGGACGGACAATGAGCAGTTCTTC.

The V call is TRBV30, the J call TRBJ1-4; 7 bases agree with TRBD1. The germline V gene has CDR1 GTSNPN and CDR2 SVGIG (reference sequence). Losses at the gene ends were 2 bases for V and 7 bases for J; bases not matched to a gene: 7. This CDR3 region has 14 residues. The CDR3 DNA follows: TGTGCCTGGAGTCCAGGGGGGCGTGGTGAAAAACTGTTTTTT. The encoded protein is CAWSPGGRGEKLFF.

This chain links TRBV29-1 with TRBJ1-3; 7 bases align to TRBD1. This CDR3 is built from 12 residues. Germline V gene lookup returns CDR1 SQVTM and CDR2 ANQGSEA. Trimming took 7 bases from V and 4 from J; bases not matched to a gene: 4. The CDR3 loop reads CSGGQRGNTIYF. CDR3 coding DNA: TGCAGCGGGGGACAGAGAGGAAACACCATATATTTT.

This chain connects TRBV11-3 to TRBJ2-1; 8 positions agree with TRBD2. Looked up from germline, CDR1 is SGHNT and CDR2 is YENEEA. The CDR3 loop spans 17 amino acids. V was pared by 5 bases and J by 4 bases, with 13 bases of the junction left unmatched. CDR3 protein: CASSGGAGTRFYNEQFF. Written as DNA, the CDR3 is TGTGCCAGCAGCGGCGGGGCCGGGACTAGATTTTACAATGAGCAGTTCTTC.

V is TRBV11-3 and J is TRBJ2-1; 9 bases are shared with TRBD2. Germline V gene lookup returns CDR1 SGHNT and CDR2 YENEEA. The CDR3 loop spans 17 amino acids. V shed 0 bases, J shed 2 bases, and the junction held 5 bases outside the gene matches. The CDR3 protein is CASSLEISGSPYNEQFF. The CDR3 nucleotides are TGTGCCAGCAGCTTAGAAATTAGCGGGAGTCCCTACAATGAGCAGTTCTTC. The full variable domain, completed using reference TRBV11-3 and TRBJ2-1, is EAGVVQSPRYKIIEKKQPVAFWCNPISGHNTLYWYLQNLGQGPELLIRYENEEAVDDSQLPKDRFSAERLKGVDSTLKIQPAELGDSAVYLCASSLEISGSPYNEQFFGPGTRLTVL.

This sequence joins TRBV6-1 and TRBJ2-7, with 7 bases matching TRBD2. CDR1 and CDR2 from the germline V gene are MNHNS and SASEGT. CDR3 length: 18 amino acids. The J segment lost 2 bases and the V segment lost 4 bases, leaving 17 bases of the junction unmatched. CDR3 nucleotides: TGTGCCAGCAGTGCCGAAACAGCCGGGACTACAAAAACCTACGAGCAGTACTTC. Encoded protein: CASSAETAGTTKTYEQYF.

This sequence joins TRBV6-1 and TRBJ1-3; D call uncertain. V was clipped by 5 bases and J by 0 bases, with 8 bases between them. Germline V CDR1 and CDR2: MNHNS, SASEGT. This CDR3 contains 14 residues. The CDR3 region has the DNA TGTGCCAGCAGTACTGACTACTCTGGAAACACCATATATTTT. Translated: CASSTDYSGNTIYF.

The rearrangement links TRBV5-4 to TRBJ1-2; 7 nucleotides align to TRBD1. This CDR3 comprises 14 residues. V lost 3 bases, J lost 8 bases, and 10 bases stayed unmatched. Germline V gives CDR1 SGHNT, CDR2 YYREEE (reference sequence). The CDR3 sequence is CASSSPQGRSGYTF. DNA of the CDR3: TGTGCCAGCAGCTCCCCACAGGGGCGCTCAGGCTACACCTTC.

The chain joins TRBV27 to TRBJ1-5; D not resolved. The CDR3 spans 15 residues. V lost 3 bases to trimming and J lost 4 bases, with 13 bases between them. Germline V lookup: CDR1 MNHEY, CDR2 SMNVEV (reference sequence). The CDR3 DNA follows: TGTGCCAGCAGTTTTGCAGGAACCCTGAATCAGCCCCAGCATTTT. It yields the protein CASSFAGTLNQPQHF.

The chain couples TRBV6-5 to TRBJ1-5; weak D call: TRBD1 (6 bases). Per the germline V gene, CDR1 is MNHEY and CDR2 is SVGAGI. V lost 6 bases to trimming and J lost 6 bases, with 15 bases between them. CDR3 length: 14 amino acids. CDR3 sequence (DNA): TGTGCCAGCAGGGCTACAGGGCTTGGTCAGCCCCAGCATTTT. Its protein is CASRATGLGQPQHF.